The clone carrying this TCR beta chain was observed at least ten times. What it binds is unknown. This specimen belongs to a study of T cells in Graves' hyperthyroidism and ophthalmopathy. The investigators amplified TCR beta CDR3 regions from RNA transcripts. With the HTBI primer set, the TCR CDR3 went through a first round of RT-PCR. TCRdb itself ran the multiplex PCR reads through MiXCR, one entry per CDR3 protein. The data contain 350,000 or so distinct CDR3 sequences, about 21% of them seen just once; the ten biggest clones take up about 50%. General study points: Patients with ophthalmopathy were separated from those with stable hyperthyroidism by a 13 V-J model.

The sequence was obtained from a woman in her fifties or sixties with Graves' hyperthyroidism. The source material was blood.

In DNA form, the CDR3 reads TGTGCCAGCAGCTTGTGGCGGGGTAACACAGATACGCAGTATTTT. This gives the protein CASSLWRGNTDTQYF. The chain carries TRBV7-8 and TRBJ2-3; perhaps TRBD2 as D (6 bases). V dropped 3 bases and J dropped 2 bases, with 12 bases sitting between them. The CDR3 runs 15 residues. Germline values: CDR1 SGHVS, CDR2 FQNEAQ.